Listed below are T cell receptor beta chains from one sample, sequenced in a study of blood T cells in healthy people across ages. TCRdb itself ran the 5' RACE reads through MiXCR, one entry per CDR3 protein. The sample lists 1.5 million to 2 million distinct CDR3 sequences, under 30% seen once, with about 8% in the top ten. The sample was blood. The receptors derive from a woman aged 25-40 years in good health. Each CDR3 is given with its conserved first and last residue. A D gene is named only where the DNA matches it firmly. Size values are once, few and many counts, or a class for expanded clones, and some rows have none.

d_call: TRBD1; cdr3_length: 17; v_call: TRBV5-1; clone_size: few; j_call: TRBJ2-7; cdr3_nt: TGCGCCAGCAGCTTGGGGGGACAGGGGACAAGCTCCTACGAGCAGTACTTC; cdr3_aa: CASSLGGQGTSSYEQYF
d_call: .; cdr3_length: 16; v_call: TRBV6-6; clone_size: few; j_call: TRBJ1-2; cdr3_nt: TGTGCCAGCAGTTACTCGGGGGGAGCGGGTGACTATGGCTACACCTTC; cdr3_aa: CASSYSGGAGDYGYTF
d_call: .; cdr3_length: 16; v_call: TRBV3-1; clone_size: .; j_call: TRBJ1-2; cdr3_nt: TGTGCCAGCGGCCAAGACCCCTTGACAGGCCGCTATGGCTACACCTTC; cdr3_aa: CASGQDPLTGRYGYTF
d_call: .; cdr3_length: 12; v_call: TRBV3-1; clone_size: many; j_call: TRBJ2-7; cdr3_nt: TGTGCCAGCAGCCAAGCGGGAACCGAGCAGTACTTC; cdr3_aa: CASSQAGTEQYF
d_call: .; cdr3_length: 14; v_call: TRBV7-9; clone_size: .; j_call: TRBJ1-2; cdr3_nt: TGTTCCAGCACCGCCGGGGGGCTTAACTATGGCTACACCTTC; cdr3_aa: CSSTAGGLNYGYTF
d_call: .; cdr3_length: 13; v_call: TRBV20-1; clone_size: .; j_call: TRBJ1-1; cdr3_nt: TGCAGTGCTAGAGATCCTGTCAACACTGAAGCTTTCTTT; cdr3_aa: CSARDPVNTEAFF
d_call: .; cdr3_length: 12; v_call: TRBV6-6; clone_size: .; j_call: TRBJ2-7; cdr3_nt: TGTGCCAGCAGTTACGCACTCTACGAGCAGTACTTC; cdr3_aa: CASSYALYEQYF
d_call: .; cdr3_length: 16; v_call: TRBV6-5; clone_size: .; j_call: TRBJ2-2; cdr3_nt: TGTGCCAGCAGTTACTCGGTCCGGGGTTGGGGCGGGGAGCCGTTTTTT; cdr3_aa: CASSYSVRGWGGEPFF
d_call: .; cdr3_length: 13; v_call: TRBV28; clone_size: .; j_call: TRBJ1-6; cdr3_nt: TGTGCCAGCATCAGGACTTTTAATTCACCCCTCCACTTT; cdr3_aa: CASIRTFNSPLHF
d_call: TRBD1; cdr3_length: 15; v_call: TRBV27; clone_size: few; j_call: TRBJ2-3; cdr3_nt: TGTGCCAGCGCCCCTTTAGGGGGCTCGGCAGATACGCAGTATTTT; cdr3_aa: CASAPLGGSADTQYF
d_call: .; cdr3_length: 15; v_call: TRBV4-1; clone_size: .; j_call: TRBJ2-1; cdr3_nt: TGCGCCAGCAGCCAAGGGAGGGATAACTACAATGAGCAGTTCTTC; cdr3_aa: CASSQGRDNYNEQFF
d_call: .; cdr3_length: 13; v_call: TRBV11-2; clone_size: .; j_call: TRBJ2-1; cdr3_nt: TGTGCCAGCAGCTTAGTACAGGTCCATGAGCAGTTCTTC; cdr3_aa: CASSLVQVHEQFF
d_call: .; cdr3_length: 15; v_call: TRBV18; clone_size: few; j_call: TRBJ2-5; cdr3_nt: TGTGCCAGCTCACCACGCTGGAGTGTTGAAGAGACCCAGTACTTC; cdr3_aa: CASSPRWSVEETQYF
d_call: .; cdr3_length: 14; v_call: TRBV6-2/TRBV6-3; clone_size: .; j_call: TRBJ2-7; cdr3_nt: TGTGCCAGCACCCGAGCGGTCAGCTCCTACGAGCAGTACTTC; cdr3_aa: CASTRAVSSYEQYF
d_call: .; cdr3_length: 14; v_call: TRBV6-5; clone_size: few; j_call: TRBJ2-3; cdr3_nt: TGTGCCAGCAAGGGGCCCCCTAGCACAGATACGCAGTATTTT; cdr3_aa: CASKGPPSTDTQYF
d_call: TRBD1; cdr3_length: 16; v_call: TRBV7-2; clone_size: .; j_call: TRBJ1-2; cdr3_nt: TGTGCCAGCAGCGAGCGTACAGGGGCCCTAAACTATGGCTACACCTTC; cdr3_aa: CASSERTGALNYGYTF
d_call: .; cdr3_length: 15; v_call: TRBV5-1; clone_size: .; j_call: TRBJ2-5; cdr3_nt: TGCGCCAGCGTCAGGGGGAGGGTTATTGGCGAGACCCAGTACTTC; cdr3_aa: CASVRGRVIGETQYF
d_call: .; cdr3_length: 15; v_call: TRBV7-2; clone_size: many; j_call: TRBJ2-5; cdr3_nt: TGTGCCAGCAGCTTAGACGGTAGTTCCCAAGAGACCCAGTACTTC; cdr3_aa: CASSLDGSSQETQYF
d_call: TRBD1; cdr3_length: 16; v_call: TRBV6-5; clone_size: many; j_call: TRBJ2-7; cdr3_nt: TGTGCCAGCAGCCCCTCTTGGACAGGGGAAAACTACGAGCAGTACTTC; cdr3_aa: CASSPSWTGENYEQYF
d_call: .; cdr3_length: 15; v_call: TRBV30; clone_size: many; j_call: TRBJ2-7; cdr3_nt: TGTGCCTGGGGGACTTTAGACGGATTTCCCTACGAGCAGTACTTC; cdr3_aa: CAWGTLDGFPYEQYF
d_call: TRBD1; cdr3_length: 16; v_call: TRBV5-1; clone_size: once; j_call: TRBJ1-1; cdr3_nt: TGCGCCAGCAGCGGGACAGGGGGCGCTTGGAACACTGAAGCTTTCTTT; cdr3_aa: CASSGTGGAWNTEAFF
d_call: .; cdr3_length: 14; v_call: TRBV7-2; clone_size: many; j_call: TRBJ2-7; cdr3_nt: TGTGCCAGCACCATCCTAGGGAGCTCCTACGAGCAGTACTTC; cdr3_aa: CASTILGSSYEQYF
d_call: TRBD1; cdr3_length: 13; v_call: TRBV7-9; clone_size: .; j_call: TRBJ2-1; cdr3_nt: TGTGCCAGCAGCTTAATTTATGGGACAGGAGCGTTCTTC; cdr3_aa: CASSLIYGTGAFF
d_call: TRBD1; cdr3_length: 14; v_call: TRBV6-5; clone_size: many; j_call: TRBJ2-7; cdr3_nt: TGTGCCAGCAAGGCCGGGACAGGGGGTGCCGAGCAGTACTTC; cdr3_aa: CASKAGTGGAEQYF
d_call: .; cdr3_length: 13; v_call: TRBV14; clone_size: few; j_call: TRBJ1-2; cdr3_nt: TGTGCCAGCAGCTTCCACTCGGGGGATGGCTACACCTTC; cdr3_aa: CASSFHSGDGYTF
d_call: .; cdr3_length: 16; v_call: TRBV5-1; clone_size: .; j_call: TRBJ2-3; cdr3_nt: TGCGTCAGCAGCTTAGTCGCAGGAGGGGGCACAGATACGCAGTATTTT; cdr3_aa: CVSSLVAGGGTDTQYF
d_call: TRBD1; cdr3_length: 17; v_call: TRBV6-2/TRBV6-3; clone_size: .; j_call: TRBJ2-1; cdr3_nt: TGTGCCAGCAGTTACTCGACGGGGACAGGGTCCTACAATGAGCAGTTCTTC; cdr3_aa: CASSYSTGTGSYNEQFF
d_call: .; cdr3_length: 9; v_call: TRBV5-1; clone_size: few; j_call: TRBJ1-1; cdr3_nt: TGCGCCAGCAGCGATGAAGCTTTCTTT; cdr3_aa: CASSDEAFF